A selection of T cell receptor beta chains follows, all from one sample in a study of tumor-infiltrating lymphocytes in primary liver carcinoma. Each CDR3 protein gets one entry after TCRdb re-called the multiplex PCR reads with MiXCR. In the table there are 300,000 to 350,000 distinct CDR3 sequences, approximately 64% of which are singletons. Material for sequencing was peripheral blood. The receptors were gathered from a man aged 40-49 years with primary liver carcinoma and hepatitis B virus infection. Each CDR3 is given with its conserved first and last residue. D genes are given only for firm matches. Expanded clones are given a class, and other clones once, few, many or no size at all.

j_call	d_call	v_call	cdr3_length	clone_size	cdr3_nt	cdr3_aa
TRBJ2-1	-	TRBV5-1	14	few	TGCGCCAGCAGCTTGACCCAGGGGCGGAATGAGCAGTTCTTC	CASSLTQGRNEQFF
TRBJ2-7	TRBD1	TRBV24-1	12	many	TGTGCCGTGGGACAGGGGCCCTACGAGCAGTACTTC	CAVGQGPYEQYF
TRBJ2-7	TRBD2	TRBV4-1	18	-	TGCGCCAGCAGCCAAAGGGCTAGCGGGAGAGGGATCTCATACGAGCAGTACTTC	CASSQRASGRGISYEQYF
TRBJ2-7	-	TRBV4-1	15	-	TGCGCCAGCAGCCCCCGTACCGGAACAGCCTACGAGCGGTACTTC	CASSPRTGTAYERYF
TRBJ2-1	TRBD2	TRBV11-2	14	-	TGTGCCAGCAGCCTAGGAGGACTAGTGGGAGTCATACTCTTC	CASSLGGLVGVILF
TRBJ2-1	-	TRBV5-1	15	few	TGCGCCAGCAGCTTGGCCCCGGGAGCGGTAAATGAGCAGTTCTTC	CASSLAPGAVNEQFF
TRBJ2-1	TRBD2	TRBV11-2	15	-	TGTGCCAGCAGTGCGGGACTAGCGGCGTACAATGAGAAGTTCTTC	CASSAGLAAYNEKFF
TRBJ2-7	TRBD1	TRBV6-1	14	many	TGTGCCAGCAGCGACCTCCGGGACAGTTCGGAGCAGTACTTC	CASSDLRDSSEQYF
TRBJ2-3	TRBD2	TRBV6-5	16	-	TGTGCCAGCAGTTATTCAGCGGGAGGTTTGACAGATACGCAGTATTTT	CASSYSAGGLTDTQYF
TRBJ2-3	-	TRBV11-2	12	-	TGTGCCAGCAGATTAGACCTATATACGCAGTATTTT	CASRLDLYTQYF
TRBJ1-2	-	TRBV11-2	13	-	TGTGCCAGCAGTTCGCTGGGATTACGTGGCTATACCTTC	CASSSLGLRGYTF
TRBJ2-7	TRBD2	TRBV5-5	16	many	TGTGCCAGCAGCTTGGAGGGACTAGCGGGATTCCACGAGCAGTACTTC	CASSLEGLAGFHEQYF
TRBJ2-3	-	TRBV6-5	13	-	TGTGCCAACAGGGCAGGTGCTACAGATACCCAGTATTTT	CANRAGATDTQYF
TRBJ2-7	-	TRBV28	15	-	TGTGCCAGCAGTTTGCCCTCGGACGGGCAAGCCGAGCAGTACTTC	CASSLPSDGQAEQYF
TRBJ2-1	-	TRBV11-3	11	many	TGTGCCAGCAGCCCCCCCAATGAGCAGTTCTTC	CASSPPNEQFF
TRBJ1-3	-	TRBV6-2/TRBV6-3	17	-	TGTGCCAGCAGTTATACCCGGGACACGATCTCTGGAAACACCATATATTTT	CASSYTRDTISGNTIYF
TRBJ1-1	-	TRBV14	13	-	TGTGCCAGCAGTCAAAAGGTGAACACTGAAGCTTTCTTT	CASSQKVNTEAFF
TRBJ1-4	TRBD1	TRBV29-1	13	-	TGCGTGGCAACAGGGGCATCTAATGAAAAACTGTTTTTT	CVATGASNEKLFF
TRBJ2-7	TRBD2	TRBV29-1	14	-	TGCAGCGTTGCCTGTACTAGCGGGACGTACGAGCAGTACTTC	CSVACTSGTYEQYF
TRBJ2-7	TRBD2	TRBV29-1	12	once	TGCAGCGTCGAGCGGGAGGACGCCGAGCAGTACTTC	CSVEREDAEQYF
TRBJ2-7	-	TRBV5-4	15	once	TGTGCCAGCAGCTTGGCCGCGGCTTCGGCCTACGATCAGTACTTC	CASSLAAASAYDQYF
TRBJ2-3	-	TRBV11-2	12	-	TGTGCCAGTAGCTTCTTGTCCGATACGCAGTATTTT	CASSFLSDTQYF
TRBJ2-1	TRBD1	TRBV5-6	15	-	TGTGCCAGCAACGAATGGACAGGGTTTGGGGGTGAGCAGTTCTTC	CASNEWTGFGGEQFF
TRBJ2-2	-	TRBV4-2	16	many	TGTGCCAGCAGCCGGGGCAGCCCTGCGAACACCGGGGAGCTGTTTTTT	CASSRGSPANTGELFF
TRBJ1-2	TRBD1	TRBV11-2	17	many	TGTGCCAGCAGCTTACCTGGGACAGGGGGCGCAGTCTATGGCTACACCTTC	CASSLPGTGGAVYGYTF
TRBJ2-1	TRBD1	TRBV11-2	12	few	TGTGCCAGCTGCCGATACGGAGACAGGGGCTTCTTC	CASCRYGDRGFF
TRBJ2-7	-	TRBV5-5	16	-	TGTGCCAGCTGCTTGAAGGTGGGGCTTGGCTCCTACGAGCAGTACTTC	CASCLKVGLGSYEQYF
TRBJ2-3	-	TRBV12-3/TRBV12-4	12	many	TGTGCCACACTAGGGCAATCAGATACGCAGTATTTT	CATLGQSDTQYF
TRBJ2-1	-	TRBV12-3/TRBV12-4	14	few	TGTGCCAGCAGTTCGCCTAGTCCCTACAATGAGCAGTTCTTC	CASSSPSPYNEQFF
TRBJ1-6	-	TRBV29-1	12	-	TGCATCGCCGGGGACGGCGATTCACCCCTCCACTTT	CIAGDGDSPLHF
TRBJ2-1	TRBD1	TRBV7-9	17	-	TGTGCCAGCATCTTAAGGTCACAGGGGGCGTCATACAAAGAGCAGTTCTTC	CASILRSQGASYKEQFF
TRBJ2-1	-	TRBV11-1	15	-	TGTGCCAGTAGCTTAGTCCAGTTCGAGTACAATGAGCAGTTCTTC	CASSLVQFEYNEQFF
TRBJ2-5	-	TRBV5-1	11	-	TGCACCAGCAGCTTGGGAGAGACCCAGTACTTC	CTSSLGETQYF
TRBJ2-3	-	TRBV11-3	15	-	TGTACCTGCAGCTTAGGCTTCGGGAGAGGGGATATGCAGTATTTT	CTCSLGFGRGDMQYF